Following are 7 T cell receptor beta chains from one sample sequenced in a study of STAT3 mutations in large granular lymphocyte leukemia. Study-wide findings and caveats: Every T-cell large granular lymphocyte leukemia patient had at least one immunodominant TCR beta clonotype.

No antigen has been identified for these receptors. The data were produced by immunoSEQ multiplex PCR, yet TCRdb's version contains in-frame clones alone and is incomplete. In the table there are about 13,000 clones, 80% to 90% of which are singletons. Material for sequencing was PBMCs. All receptors derive from a human donor with T large granular lymphocyte leukemia. Some clones in this sample may be carry-over from other donors' samples.

This clone was recorded a few times. J is TRBJ1-5 and V is TRBV6-6, with a tentative D call TRBD1 (5 bases). Trimming removed 2 bases from V and 3 bases from J, with 11 bases in between. The CDR3 covers 15 residues. CDR1 is MNHNY and CDR2 is SVGAGI in the germline V gene (reference sequence). The DNA for the CDR3 is TGTGCCAGCAGTTACGACAGCATAAACAATCAGCCCCAGCATTTT. It is translated as CASSYDSINNQPQHF.

The V and J genes are TRBV9 and TRBJ2-7, with 9 bases aligning to TRBD2. Germline trimming cut 1 base from V and 4 bases from J; bases unmatched to any gene: 6. CDR1 is SGDLS, CDR2 YYNGEE, per germline. CDR3 size: 15 residues. DNA of the CDR3: TGTGCCAGCAGCGTAAGTAGCGGGAGTATGTACGAGCAGTACTTC. Translated, it gives CASSVSSGSMYEQYF.

The CDR3 region has the DNA TGCGCCAGCAGCTTGGGTAGCGGCCTCTACAATGAGCAGTTCTTC. It yields the protein CASSLGSGLYNEQFF. V gene TRBV5-1 combines with J gene TRBJ2-1; tentative D call: TRBD2 (6 bases). Trimming took off 0 bases at V and 3 bases at J, with 10 bases between the two ends. Germline V gives CDR1 SGHRS, CDR2 YFSETQ. The CDR3 length is 15 residues.

This clone has a single count. This sequence joins TRBV27 and TRBJ2-1; the D gene could be TRBD1 or TRBD2 (6 bases each). The CDR3 contains 14 residues. The ends were cut back, 0 bases at V and 8 bases at J, with 11 bases in the middle. Germline lookup yields CDR1 MNHEY and CDR2 SMNVEV (reference sequence). CDR3 region: CASSLSRGDDEQFF. The CDR3 DNA reads TGTGCCAGCAGTTTATCTAGGGGGGACGATGAGCAGTTCTTC.

For the CDR3, the DNA is TGTGCCAGCAGTTTTGCGAAGACCCTCTATGGCTACACCTTC. It encodes CASSFAKTLYGYTF. The chain combines TRBV28 with TRBJ1-2; D not certain. CDR1 is MDHEN and CDR2 is SYDVKM in the germline V gene. The V end lost 3 bases, the J end lost 4 bases, and 12 bases lay between the germline ends. The CDR3 spans 14 residues.

The chain uses TRBV7-2 and TRBJ2-7, with unresolved D. The CDR3 is made up of 12 amino acids. Germline CDR1 is SGHTA and CDR2 is FQGNSA. V was shortened by 5 bases and J by 0 bases, with 5 bases between the two germline ends. The CDR3 bases are TGTGCCAGCAGCCTAAGCTCCTACGAGCAGTACTTC. The encoded protein is CASSLSSYEQYF.

V usage is TRBV5-4 and J usage is TRBJ2-7; 13 nucleotides align to TRBD2. In germline, CDR1 is SGHNT, CDR2 YYREEE (reference sequence). The CDR3 runs to 15 residues. The V gene end was trimmed by 3 bases and the J gene end by 6 bases; junction bases not matched to a gene: 6. Written as DNA, the CDR3 is TGTGCCAGCAGCTCCCCGGGACTAGCGGGATCCGAGCAGTACTTC. It codes for CASSSPGLAGSEQYF.